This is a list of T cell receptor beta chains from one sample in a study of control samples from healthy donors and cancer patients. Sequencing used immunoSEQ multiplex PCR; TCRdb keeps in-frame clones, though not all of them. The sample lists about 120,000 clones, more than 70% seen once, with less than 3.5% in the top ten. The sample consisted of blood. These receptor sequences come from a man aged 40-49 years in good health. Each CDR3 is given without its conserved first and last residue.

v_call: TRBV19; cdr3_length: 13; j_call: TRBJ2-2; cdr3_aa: AIREGGPNTGELF
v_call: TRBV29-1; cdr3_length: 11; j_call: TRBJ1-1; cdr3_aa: SVQRDSDTEAF
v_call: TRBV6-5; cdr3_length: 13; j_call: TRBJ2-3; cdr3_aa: AGTGGPLGTDTQY
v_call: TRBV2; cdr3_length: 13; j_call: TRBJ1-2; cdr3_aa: ASSERAAGSWGYT
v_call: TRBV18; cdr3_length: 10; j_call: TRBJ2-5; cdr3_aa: ASSPGAETQY
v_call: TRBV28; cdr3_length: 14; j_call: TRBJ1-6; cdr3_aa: ASSPEGTGSNSPLH
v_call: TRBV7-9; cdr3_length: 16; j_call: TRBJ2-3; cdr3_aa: ASSQPGLAGGSTDTQY
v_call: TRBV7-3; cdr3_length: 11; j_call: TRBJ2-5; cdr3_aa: ASSLEVEETQY
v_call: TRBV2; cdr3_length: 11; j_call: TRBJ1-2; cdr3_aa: ASSESANYGYT
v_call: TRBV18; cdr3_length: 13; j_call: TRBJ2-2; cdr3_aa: ASSQGQGNTGELF
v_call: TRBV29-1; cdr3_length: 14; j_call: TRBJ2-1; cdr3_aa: SVGWLAGDSYNEQF
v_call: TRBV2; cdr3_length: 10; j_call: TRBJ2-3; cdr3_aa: ASMWGTDTQY
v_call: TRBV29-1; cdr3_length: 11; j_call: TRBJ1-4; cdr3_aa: SVNTATNEKLF
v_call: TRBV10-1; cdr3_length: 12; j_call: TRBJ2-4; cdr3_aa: ASSDSLGENIQY
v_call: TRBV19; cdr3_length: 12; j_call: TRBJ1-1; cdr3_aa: ASSIQGMNTEAF
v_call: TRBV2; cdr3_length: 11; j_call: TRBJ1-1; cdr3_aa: ASSELQDTEAF
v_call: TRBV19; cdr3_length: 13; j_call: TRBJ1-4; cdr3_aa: ASSMAEVGNEKLF
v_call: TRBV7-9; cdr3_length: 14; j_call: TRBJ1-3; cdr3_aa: ASSRDSGVGGNTIY
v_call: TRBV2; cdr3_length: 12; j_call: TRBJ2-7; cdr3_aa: ASNRRTETYEQY
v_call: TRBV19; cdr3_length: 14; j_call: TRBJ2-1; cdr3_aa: ASSTTGVSSYNEQF
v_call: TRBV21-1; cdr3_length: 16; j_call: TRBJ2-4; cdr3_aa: ASSKDGTSGLAKNIQY
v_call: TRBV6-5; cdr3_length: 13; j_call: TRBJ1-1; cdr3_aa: ASRTGGAGVTEAF
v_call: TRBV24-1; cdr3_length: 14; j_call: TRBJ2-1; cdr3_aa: ATSDLVAGGYNEQF
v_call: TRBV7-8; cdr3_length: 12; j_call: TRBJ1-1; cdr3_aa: ASSPDRGETEAF
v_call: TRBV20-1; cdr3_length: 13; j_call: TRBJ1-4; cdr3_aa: SATDDRGSLSKLF
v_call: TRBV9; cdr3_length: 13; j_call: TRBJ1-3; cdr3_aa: ASSVGTEPGNTIY
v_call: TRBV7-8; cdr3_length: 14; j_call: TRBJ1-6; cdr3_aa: ASSPQPGPVNSPLH
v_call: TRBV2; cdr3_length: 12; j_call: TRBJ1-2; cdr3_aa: ASSDVRGKYGYT
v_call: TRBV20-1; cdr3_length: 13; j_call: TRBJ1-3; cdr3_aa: SASSGQGTGNTIY
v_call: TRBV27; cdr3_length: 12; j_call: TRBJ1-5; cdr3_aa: ASSLAGGNQPQH